Each of the 8 T cell receptor beta chains below was sequenced from the same sample in a study of blood T cell repertoires in COVID-19. Repertoires were generated with immunoSEQ multiplex PCR, while TCRdb's copy carries only in-frame clones and drops some. The sample includes under 250,000 clones, around 82% seen only once; the top ten take around 7.7%. Material: peripheral blood. Receptors were obtained from a woman aged 70-85 years with acute or convalescent COVID-19.

V and J are TRBV7-9 and TRBJ1-2, with 8 nucleotides matching TRBD1. V lost 5 bases and J lost 6; bases outside the gene matches: 14. The CDR3 covers 16 residues. Germline CDR1 and CDR2: SEHNR and FQNEAQ (reference sequence). The CDR3 loop reads CASSPWTGKRGDGYTF. The DNA of the CDR3 is TGTGCCAGCAGCCCCTGGACAGGGAAGAGGGGCGATGGCTACACCTTC.

This clone was observed once. This chain connects TRBV12-3 or TRBV12-4 to TRBJ1-2, with TRBD1 identical over 10 bases. V gave up 6 bases and J gave up 4 bases; unmatched junction bases: 2. The CDR3 consists of 13 residues. The CDR3 is CASRRTGGYGYTF. DNA for the CDR3: TGTGCCAGCAGAAGGACAGGGGGCTATGGCTACACCTTC.

The genes are TRBV6-2 or TRBV6-3 and TRBJ1-4; maybe TRBD1 (5 bases). CDR1 is MNHEY, CDR2 SVGEGT, per germline. V was clipped by 6 bases and J by 0 bases, with 11 bases between them. This CDR3 spans 15 amino acids. This CDR3 is CASSRERATNEKLFF. The CDR3 region has the DNA TGTGCCAGCAGCAGGGAGAGGGCAACTAATGAAAAACTGTTTTTT.

The chain has TRBV2 and TRBJ2-2, with 10 bases aligning to TRBD1. The CDR3 is 14 residues long. J lost 4 bases, V lost 8 bases, and 4 bases had no gene match. Looked up from germline, CDR1 is SNHLY and CDR2 is FYNNEI. CDR3 amino acids: CASRGQGITGELFF. In DNA form, the CDR3 reads TGTGCCAGCCGGGGACAGGGGATCACCGGGGAGCTGTTTTTT.

The V call is TRBV6-1, the J call TRBJ2-5, with TRBD2 matching over 9 bases. V lost 4 bases, J lost 2 bases, and 8 bases stayed unmatched. The CDR3 has 16 residues. Germline V gene sequence: CDR1 MNHNS, CDR2 SASEGT. In nucleotides, the CDR3 is TGTGCCAGCAGTGCCATAGGGGCGGGGGGGCAAGAGACCCAGTACTTC. This translates into CASSAIGAGGQETQYF.

The V gene is TRBV21-1, the J gene TRBJ2-7; the table's D gene call, TRBD1, was not cross checked with the DNA. TRBV21-1 is annotated as a pseudogene. CDR3 length: 14 amino acids. In nucleotides, the CDR3 is TGTGCCAGCAGCATGGGACAAGTTCACCACGAGCAGTACTTC. Translation gives CASSMGQVHHEQYF.

The genes are TRBV5-8 and TRBJ2-3; D is perhaps TRBD2 (5 bases). Germline lookup yields CDR1 SGHTS and CDR2 YDEGEE. This CDR3 has 17 residues. V was cut by 3 bases and J by 1 base, with 18 bases left in between. The CDR3 DNA reads as TGTGCCAGCAGCTCGGCCACTAGAAGCCTAGGCACAGATACGCAGTATTTT. Translated: CASSSATRSLGTDTQYF.

This clone was recorded only once. The V and J genes are TRBV24-1 and TRBJ1-5, with 7 positions matching TRBD1. After removal of 3 bases from V and 7 bases from J, the junction contained 8 bases not matched to a gene. There are 15 residues in the CDR3. CDR1 and CDR2 (germline): KGHDR, SFDVKD. Written as DNA, the CDR3 is TGTGCCACCAGTGATCGCGGGGCAGGGGGACAGCCCCAGCATTTT. Its protein is CATSDRGAGGQPQHF.